The 29 T cell receptor beta chains in this list originate from one sample, sequenced in a study of T cells in Graves' hyperthyroidism and ophthalmopathy. Researchers amplified the TCR beta CDR3 regions from RNA transcripts. Primed by the HTBI set, a first-round RT-PCR was run on the TCR CDR3. MiXCR was run by TCRdb on the multiplex PCR reads, yielding one entry per CDR3 protein. The table has over 45,000 distinct CDR3 sequences, about 50% seen once. Sequencing input: blood. Receptors were obtained from a woman aged 30 to 39 with Graves' ophthalmopathy.

This clonotype appeared many times. The CDR3 region is CASRSGTGRAGELFF. CDR3 DNA: TGTGCCAGTCGATCCGGGACAGGGAGGGCCGGGGAGCTGTTTTTT. This chain links TRBV19 with TRBJ2-2; 9 bases line up with TRBD1. CDR1 and CDR2 (germline): LNHDA, SQIVND (reference sequence). This CDR3 comprises 15 residues. Losses at the gene ends were 8 bases for V and 6 bases for J; bases not matched to a gene: 10.

The chain couples TRBV2 to TRBJ2-7, with a tentative D call TRBD1 (5 bases). This CDR3 contains 13 residues. Germline CDR1 reads SNHLY; CDR2 reads FYNNEI. With 4 bases removed from V and 6 bases from J, the gap between germline ends came to 13 bases. Here the CDR3 reads CASSVIGVSEQYF. Written as DNA, the CDR3 is TGTGCCAGCAGTGTCATAGGGGTGTCCGAGCAGTACTTC.

This clonotype was picked up a small number of times. A much larger clone sits a single nucleotide away, making a read error possible. The rearrangement uses TRBV28 and TRBJ2-7; a possible D gene is TRBD1 (5 bases). Germline V gene lookup returns CDR1 MDHEN and CDR2 SYDVKM. The CDR3 is 13 residues long. The ends were cut back, 8 bases at V and 2 bases at J, with 13 bases in the middle. DNA of the CDR3: TGTGCCAGCTTCTCAGGGTCCGCCTACGAGCAGTACTTC. Residues: CASFSGSAYEQYF. Together with reference TRBV28 and TRBJ2-7, the CDR3 gives the full variable domain: DVKVTQSSRYLVKRTGEKVFLECVQDMDHENMFWYRQDPGLGLRLIYFSYDVKMKEKGDIPEGYSVSREKKERFSLILESASTNQTSMYLCASFSGSAYEQYFGPGTRLTVT.

This clonotype was detected ten times or more. The chain joins TRBV6-6 to TRBJ1-1; D is unresolved. The CDR3 loop spans 13 amino acids. The ends were cut back, 6 bases at V and 1 base at J, with 9 bases in the middle. Per the germline V gene, CDR1 is MNHNY and CDR2 is SVGAGI (reference sequence). CDR3 DNA: TGTGCCAGCAGCGATTCGCCGAACACTGAAGCTTTCTTT. As protein: CASSDSPNTEAFF.

This chain links TRBV21-1 with TRBJ1-6; the listed D gene, TRBD1, was not tested against the DNA. TRBV21-1 corresponds to a pseudogene. The CDR3 is 14 residues long. CDR3 nucleotide sequence: TGTGCCAGCAGCAAAGCGGGGGCTAATTCACCCCTCCACTTT. It translates to CASSKAGANSPLHF.

At least ten counts were recorded for this clonotype. The chain is built from TRBV6-1 and TRBJ2-1; D is perhaps TRBD2 (5 bases). The CDR3 has 11 amino acids. Trimming removed 8 bases at V and 5 bases at J, with 7 bases between. From germline, CDR1 is MNHNS and CDR2 SASEGT. The CDR3: CASAEDNEQFF. For the CDR3, the DNA is TGTGCCAGCGCGGAGGACAATGAGCAGTTCTTC.

Ten or more counts support this clonotype. This chain joins TRBV19 and TRBJ2-5; weak D call: TRBD2 (6 bases). The CDR3 runs 13 residues. In germline, CDR1 is LNHDA, CDR2 SQIVND (reference sequence). V lost 7 bases, J lost 5 bases, and 14 bases lay in between. In DNA, the CDR3 is TGTGCCAGTAAGGGCTGGAGGGGTGAGACCCAGTACTTC. It is translated as CASKGWRGETQYF.

V gene TRBV19 combines with J gene TRBJ1-1, with 7 positions matching TRBD1. The CDR3 runs to 14 residues. V lost 1 base, J lost 7 bases, and 6 bases stayed unmatched. Germline lookup yields CDR1 LNHDA and CDR2 SQIVND (reference sequence). DNA for the CDR3: TGTGCCAGTAGTATAGGGGGGACAGTCCTTGAAGCTTTCTTT. It specifies CASSIGGTVLEAFF.

Concerning this clonotype itself: Just one base apart from a much larger clone, this may be a read error. V gene TRBV7-7 combines with J gene TRBJ2-1, with a tentative D call TRBD1 (5 bases). The length of the CDR3 is 14 residues. Germline lookup yields CDR1 SSHAT and CDR2 FNYEAQ (reference sequence). Here the CDR3 reads CASSLGALYNEQFF. CDR3 coding DNA: TGTGCCAGCAGTTTAGGGGCACTCTACAATGAGCAGTTCTTC.

This clonotype was seen many times. This sequence joins TRBV5-6 and TRBJ2-7; 10 bases fit TRBD2. Trimming cost V 4 bases and J 6 bases; bases outside gene matches: 10. The germline CDR1 and CDR2 sequences are SGHDT and YYEEEE. CDR3 length: 15 amino acids. In nucleotides, the CDR3 is TGTGCCAGCAGCACCACCGGGACTAGCGTCGGCGAGCAGTACTTC. Its protein is CASSTTGTSVGEQYF.

This clonotype appeared many times. The chain combines TRBV20-1 with TRBJ2-1; D ambiguous. The V gene lost 7 bases and the J gene lost 8 bases, with 6 bases spanning the gap. CDR3 length equals 9 residues. CDR1 and CDR2 from the germline V gene are DFQATT and SNEGSKA (reference sequence). CDR3 nucleotide sequence: TGCAGTGTGGGCTATGAGCAGTTCTTC. It specifies CSVGYEQFF.

The chain uses TRBV28 and TRBJ2-5, with D tentatively TRBD1 (6 bases). The CDR3 sequence is 14 residues long. Germline V gives CDR1 MDHEN, CDR2 SYDVKM. V lost 3 bases, J lost 6 bases, and 14 bases lay in between. DNA for the CDR3: TGTGCCAGCAGTTTCCAGGGGAGCGGACAGACCCAGTACTTC. Its protein product is CASSFQGSGQTQYF. Full variable domain (missing parts from reference TRBV28 and TRBJ2-5): DVKVTQSSRYLVKRTGEKVFLECVQDMDHENMFWYRQDPGLGLRLIYFSYDVKMKEKGDIPEGYSVSREKKERFSLILESASTNQTSMYLCASSFQGSGQTQYFGPGTRLLVL.

On this clonotype: It is likely a read error, because the conserved phenylalanine at the end of the CDR3 is missing. The CDR3, as DNA: TGCGCCAGCAGGCTGGTCTCAGATGCGCAGTATTAT. Translating it yields CASRLVSDAQYY. V and J are TRBV2 and TRBJ2-3; D gene ambiguous. Germline-derived CDR1 and CDR2 are SNHLY and FYNNEI. The CDR3 contains 12 residues.

This clonotype was detected ten times or more. The chain recombines TRBV27 with TRBJ1-2; TRBD1 matches 7 bases. The length of the CDR3 is 14 residues. V shed 8 bases, J shed 4 bases, and the junction held 10 bases outside the gene matches. Germline V gene data show CDR1 as MNHEY and CDR2 as SMNVEV (reference sequence). The CDR3 region has the DNA TGTGCCAGCGGTTCCCAACGACAGGGCTATGGCTACACCTTC. It translates to CASGSQRQGYGYTF.

Remarks on this clonotype: At one boundary the junction diverges from the germline segment, which might be a read error. The rearrangement uses TRBV14 and TRBJ1-4; no firm D call. The CDR3 is 15 amino acids. Germline loops: CDR1 SGHDN, CDR2 FVKESK. This CDR3 is CACSQESWANEKLFF. In DNA, the CDR3 is TGTGCCTGCAGCCAAGAAAGCTGGGCGAATGAAAAACTGTTTTTT.

This clonotype has a count of ten or more. The J gene is TRBJ1-5, the V gene TRBV12-3 or TRBV12-4; no clear D gene. The CDR3 loop spans 14 amino acids. Trimming cost V 1 base and J 0 bases, with 4 bases left between them. CDR3 loop: CASSLVDSNQPQHF. The CDR3 DNA is TGTGCCAGCAGTTTAGTTGATAGCAATCAGCCCCAGCATTTT.

Ten or more counts support this clonotype. The rearrangement joins TRBV7-9 to TRBJ2-3, with D possibly TRBD2 on 5 matching bases. Germline loops: CDR1 SEHNR, CDR2 FQNEAQ (reference sequence). This CDR3 is 13 amino acids long. Trimming took 4 bases from V and 6 from J, leaving 11 bases between them. Here the CDR3 reads CASSSGSLDTQYF. CDR3 DNA: TGTGCCAGCAGCTCGGGAAGTCTGGATACGCAGTATTTT.

This clonotype was detected ten times or more. CDR3 amino acids: CASRRTGIHYEQYF. The CDR3 coding sequence is TGTGCCAGCAGAAGGACAGGGATACACTACGAGCAGTACTTC. V and J are TRBV5-6 and TRBJ2-7; 8 bases are a match to TRBD1. Germline trimming cut 5 bases from V and 3 bases from J; bases unmatched to any gene: 7. There are 14 residues in the CDR3. Germline-derived CDR1 and CDR2 are SGHDT and YYEEEE.

In regard to this clonotype: A much bigger clone sits one base away, suggesting this may be a read error. This sequence joins TRBV5-5 and TRBJ1-1; 7 bases are a match to TRBD1. Germline V gene lookup returns CDR1 SGHKS and CDR2 YYEKEE (reference sequence). J was trimmed by 5 bases and V by 1 base; bases with no gene match: 8. The length of the CDR3 is 15 residues. The CDR3 coding sequence is TGTGCCAGCAGCTTGACTGAGCAGGGGGGGACTGAAGCTTTCTTT. As protein: CASSLTEQGGTEAFF.

About this clonotype itself: It is unclear where the CDR3 begins or ends on the DNA, so no DNA is shown, and the CDR3 is as TCRdb lists it. This sequence joins TRBV25-1 and TRBJ1-5. The CDR3 has 15 residues if both end residues are counted. Germline values: CDR1 MGHDK, CDR2 SYGVNS. CDR3 in amino acids: CACSASGWANQPQHF.

As to this clonotype: A read error may produce the germline difference seen at one junction end. V is TRBV12-3 or TRBV12-4 and J is TRBJ1-4, with 7 bases fitting TRBD1. This CDR3 has 14 residues. In DNA form, the CDR3 reads TGTGCCAGCACCCCGGACAGGAGGAATGAGAAACCGTTTTTT. As protein: CASTPDRRNEKPFF.

The genes are TRBV19 and TRBJ2-7, with D tentatively TRBD2 (5 bases). Deletions cut 4 bases from V and 2 bases from J, with 15 bases between. This CDR3 has 15 amino acids. Germline assignment: CDR1 LNHDA and CDR2 SQIVND (reference sequence). The DNA for the CDR3 is TGTGCCAGTAGTAGAGAGGGCGATGTTACCTACGAGCAGTACTTC. Amino acid sequence: CASSREGDVTYEQYF.

In the case of this clonotype: The junction shows a germline mismatch at one end, possibly a read error. The chain carries TRBV6-5 and TRBJ1-2, with D tentatively TRBD1 (6 bases). Looked up from germline, CDR1 is MNHEY and CDR2 is SVGAGI. This CDR3 has 11 amino acids. CDR3 coding DNA: TGTGCCAACAGTCCAGGGGCTGCCTACACCTTC. This encodes CANSPGAAYTF.

This clonotype was seen just once. This chain connects TRBV25-1 to TRBJ1-2; TRBD1 aligns across 10 bases. V was clipped by 3 bases and J by 8 bases; unmatched bases: 6. This CDR3 is 14 amino acids long. Germline lookup yields CDR1 MGHDK and CDR2 SYGVNS. CDR3 nucleotide sequence: TGTGCCAGCAGTGACTGGACAGGGGGGCGGGGCTACACCTTC. Translation gives CASSDWTGGRGYTF.

This clonotype rates as medium-sized. The chain carries TRBV24-1 and TRBJ1-2, with 7 bases aligning to TRBD1. Germline V gives CDR1 KGHDR, CDR2 SFDVKD. V gave up 1 base and J gave up 9 bases; unmatched junction bases: 13. This CDR3 spans 16 amino acids. The CDR3 spells CATSDLRRGTEPRYTF. CDR3 coding DNA: TGTGCCACCAGTGATTTAAGGAGGGGGACAGAGCCTCGCTACACCTTC.

A few counts support this clonotype. The V gene is TRBV25-1, the J gene TRBJ1-2, with TRBD1 as a possible D gene (6 bases). Germline V gene data show CDR1 as MGHDK and CDR2 as SYGVNS. This CDR3 comprises 15 residues. CDR3 residues: CAPPGAGALSYGYTF. CDR3 DNA sequence: TGTGCTCCCCCTGGGGCAGGGGCCCTTAGTTATGGCTACACCTTC.

This clonotype was counted once. The V and J genes are TRBV9 and TRBJ2-3; 9 bases agree with TRBD1. Germline V gene lookup returns CDR1 SGDLS and CDR2 YYNGEE. Trimming took 0 bases from V and 1 from J; bases not matched to a gene: 9. The CDR3 spans 18 residues. DNA for the CDR3: TGTGCCAGCAGCGTAGAGGGACAGGGCCTGAGTGGCACAGATACGCAGTATTTT. It translates to CASSVEGQGLSGTDTQYF.

This clonotype was detected many times. J is TRBJ1-1 and V is TRBV7-2; 7 bases align to TRBD1. This CDR3 has 13 amino acids. J lost 4 bases, V lost 5 bases, and 4 bases had no gene match. In germline, CDR1 is SGHTA, CDR2 FQGNSA. CDR3 loop: CASSPGGGTEAFF. Written as DNA, the CDR3 is TGTGCCAGCAGCCCAGGGGGAGGCACTGAAGCTTTCTTT.

The V call is TRBV20-1, the J call TRBJ2-5; possibly TRBD2 for D (6 bases). V gave up 1 base and J gave up 4 bases, with 13 bases separating them. The CDR3 sequence is 14 residues long. CDR1 is DFQATT and CDR2 is SNEGSKA in the germline V gene (reference sequence). Here the CDR3 DNA reads TGCAGTGCTAGAGTACTCGCTAGCGCAGAGACCCAGTACTTC. Translated, it gives CSARVLASAETQYF.